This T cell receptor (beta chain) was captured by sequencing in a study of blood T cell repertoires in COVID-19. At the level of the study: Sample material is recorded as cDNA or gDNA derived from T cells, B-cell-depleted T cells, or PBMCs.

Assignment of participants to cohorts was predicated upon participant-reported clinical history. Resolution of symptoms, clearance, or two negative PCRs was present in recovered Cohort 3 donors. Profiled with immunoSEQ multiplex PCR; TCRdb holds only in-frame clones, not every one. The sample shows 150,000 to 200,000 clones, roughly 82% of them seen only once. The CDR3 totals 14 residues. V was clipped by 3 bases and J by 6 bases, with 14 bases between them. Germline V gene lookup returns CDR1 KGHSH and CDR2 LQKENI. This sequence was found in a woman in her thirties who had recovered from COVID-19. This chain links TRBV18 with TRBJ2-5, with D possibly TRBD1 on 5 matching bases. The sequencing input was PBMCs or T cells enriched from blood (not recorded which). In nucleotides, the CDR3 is TGTGCCAGCTCACCCCGGCAGGGTGGGCAGACCCAGTACTTC. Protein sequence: CASSPRQGGQTQYF.